Listed below are T cell receptor beta chains from one sample, sequenced in a study of CD8 T cells in Susac syndrome. Via MiXCR, TCRdb re-called the immunoSEQ multiplex PCR reads, giving one row per CDR3 protein. Found here are over 300,000 distinct CDR3 sequences, 92% of them singletons; the top ten hold over 0.065%. The sequenced sample consisted of CD4+ T cells from PBMCs. These receptors all stem from a human donor with multiple sclerosis. Each CDR3 is given with its conserved first and last residue. The order of the fields is V gene, J gene, D gene, clone size, CDR3 DNA, CDR3 protein. D genes are given only for firm matches. Rows give clone size only sometimes, using once, few, many, or a class for an expanded clone.

V: TRBV5-5
J: TRBJ1-1
D: .
size: .
DNA: TGTGCCAGCAGCTTGTTGGGACTTTTGAACACTGAAGCTTTCTTT
CDR3: CASSLLGLLNTEAFF

V: TRBV30
J: TRBJ2-7
D: .
size: .
DNA: TGTGCCTGGAGTGGCACCGGCTACGAGCAGTACTTC
CDR3: CAWSGTGYEQYF

V: TRBV11-2
J: TRBJ2-4
D: .
size: .
DNA: TGTGCCAGCAGCTCCGTAGGAGCCAAAAACATTCAGTACTTC
CDR3: CASSSVGAKNIQYF

V: TRBV6-4
J: TRBJ2-4
D: TRBD1
size: .
DNA: TGTGCCAGCAGTGAGGACAGGGGCACAAACATTCAGTACTTC
CDR3: CASSEDRGTNIQYF

V: TRBV6-2/TRBV6-3
J: TRBJ2-1
D: .
size: once
DNA: TGTGCCAGCAGACCCGACCCCTTAGGCGTCCGGGAGCAGTTCTTC
CDR3: CASRPDPLGVREQFF

V: TRBV7-9
J: TRBJ1-5
D: .
size: .
DNA: TGTGCCAGCAGCTTGGGGGGCCTGCAGCCCCAGCATTTT
CDR3: CASSLGGLQPQHF

V: TRBV7-9
J: TRBJ2-1
D: TRBD2
size: once
DNA: TGTGCCAGCAGCTTAACACTAGCGGGAGGGCCTAGTGAGCAGTTCTTC
CDR3: CASSLTLAGGPSEQFF

V: TRBV7-9
J: TRBJ1-1
D: .
size: once
DNA: TGTGCCAGCAGCTTCCCCAACCAGAACACTGAAGCTTTCTTT
CDR3: CASSFPNQNTEAFF

V: TRBV20-1
J: TRBJ2-3
D: TRBD2
size: .
DNA: TGCAGCGCTGGGTGGGAGGGCCGCACAGATACGCAGTATTTT
CDR3: CSAGWEGRTDTQYF

V: TRBV5-1
J: TRBJ1-1
D: .
size: .
DNA: TGCGCCAGCAGCTTGGTTATGAATGTAAGGGGCACTGAAGCTTTCTTT
CDR3: CASSLVMNVRGTEAFF

V: TRBV7-2
J: TRBJ1-2
D: .
size: .
DNA: TGTGCCAGCAGCAGCTATCAGGGTGGCAGATATGGCTACACCTTC
CDR3: CASSSYQGGRYGYTF

V: TRBV7-9
J: TRBJ2-7
D: .
size: few
DNA: TGTGCCAGCAGCTTAGCTGCAGGCTCCTACGAGCAGTACTTC
CDR3: CASSLAAGSYEQYF

V: TRBV7-9
J: TRBJ1-2
D: .
size: once
DNA: TGTGCCAGCAGCCCCCGGGACTTAGTCCGTGGCTACACCTTC
CDR3: CASSPRDLVRGYTF

V: TRBV29-1
J: TRBJ1-2
D: .
size: .
DNA: TGCAGCGTTGAAGAACGAGAGCAGGGCGGAGTGAGTGGCTACACCTTC
CDR3: CSVEEREQGGVSGYTF

V: TRBV18
J: TRBJ2-5
D: .
size: .
DNA: TGTGCCAGCTCACCAGCCGTACATGGGACCCAGTACTTC
CDR3: CASSPAVHGTQYF

V: TRBV14
J: TRBJ2-5
D: .
size: .
DNA: TGTGCCAGCAGCCAAGCGGGATTGGTAGAGACCCAGTACTTC
CDR3: CASSQAGLVETQYF

V: TRBV30
J: TRBJ2-1
D: .
size: .
DNA: TGTGCCTATTCCGGGACGCGACTCAATGAGCAGTTCTTC
CDR3: CAYSGTRLNEQFF

V: TRBV19
J: TRBJ1-1
D: .
size: .
DNA: TGTGCCAGTAGTATAGTGCCCTATGAAGCTTTCTTT
CDR3: CASSIVPYEAFF

V: TRBV20-1
J: TRBJ1-1
D: .
size: .
DNA: TGCAGTGCTGGCTTACCGGACGGTGGACAGTCTGAAGCTTTCTTT
CDR3: CSAGLPDGGQSEAFF

V: TRBV3-1
J: TRBJ1-2
D: .
size: .
DNA: TGTGCCAGCAGCCAAGTCCGGCCTTATGGCTACACCTTC
CDR3: CASSQVRPYGYTF

V: TRBV4-3
J: TRBJ1-1
D: TRBD1
size: .
DNA: TGCGCCAGCCGCGACAGGGGGCGAGGCGCTGAAGCTTTCTTT
CDR3: CASRDRGRGAEAFF

V: TRBV12-3/TRBV12-4
J: TRBJ1-2
D: .
size: .
DNA: TGTGCCAGCAGTTTATTTTCTCTCTACGGCTACACCTTC
CDR3: CASSLFSLYGYTF

V: TRBV30
J: TRBJ2-7
D: .
size: .
DNA: TGTGCCTGGAGTGTGAGGACTGATGACGAGCAGTACTTC
CDR3: CAWSVRTDDEQYF

V: TRBV20-1
J: TRBJ1-1
D: .
size: .
DNA: TGCAGTGCTAGCCGCGGAGGAAACACTGAAGCTTTCTTT
CDR3: CSASRGGNTEAFF

V: TRBV30
J: TRBJ1-1
D: .
size: .
DNA: TGTGCCTGGAGTACCCAGGTGAACACTGAAGCTTTCTTT
CDR3: CAWSTQVNTEAFF

V: TRBV24-1
J: TRBJ1-2
D: TRBD1
size: .
DNA: TGTGCCACCAGTGACCCCGGGACAGATAACTATGGCTACACCTTC
CDR3: CATSDPGTDNYGYTF

V: TRBV7-2
J: TRBJ1-2
D: TRBD1
size: .
DNA: TGTGCCAGCAGCGGTTTCGGACAGGCCCCTTCTAACTATGGCTACACCTTC
CDR3: CASSGFGQAPSNYGYTF

V: TRBV5-1
J: TRBJ2-7
D: TRBD2
size: .
DNA: TGCGCCAGCAGCCAAAGGACTAGCGGGAGGGCTGACTACGAGCAGTACTTC
CDR3: CASSQRTSGRADYEQYF

V: TRBV7-2
J: TRBJ2-1
D: .
size: .
DNA: TGTGCCAGCAGCTTAGACGTTAGCTCTAGTGAGCAGTTCTTC
CDR3: CASSLDVSSSEQFF